At least ten counts were recorded for the clone carrying this T cell receptor beta chain. After removal of 5 bases from V and 0 bases from J, the junction contained 4 bases not matched to a gene. The CDR3 totals 17 residues. TCRdb fed the 5' RACE reads into MiXCR, producing one record per CDR3 protein. The table lists some 150,000 distinct CDR3 sequences, roughly 6.3% of them singletons, with approximately 2.1% in the top ten. These data are taken from a study of T-cell memory formation after mild COVID-19. Input material: PBMCs or a T cell subset sorted from them (not recorded which). The V and J genes are TRBV12-3 or TRBV12-4 and TRBJ2-5; 15 positions agree with TRBD2. The receptor comes from an adult woman who had mild COVID-19 (a few samples of this study predate the infection). Cell type and time point are not known. CDR3 loop: CASSAGLAGGYQETQYF. In nucleotides, the CDR3 is TGTGCCAGCAGTGCCGGACTAGCGGGAGGGTACCAAGAGACCCAGTACTTC.